Sequencing of this T cell receptor (beta chain) was carried out in a study of T cell responses to AZD1222 COVID-19 vaccine. Whole-study results and caveats: Reports say nearly half of spike-specific TCRs go after unmutated variant regions. With two AZD1222 doses given, Spike-specific TCR breadth and depth both rose. Researchers took repertoire samples only after the peak T cell response had come.

The germline V gene encodes CDR1 LNHDA and CDR2 SQIVND (reference sequence). The CDR3 length is 13 residues. Trimming stripped 1 base from V and 10 bases from J, with 11 bases between. There are a few counts of this clone. Its specificity is unknown. Here immunoSEQ multiplex PCR was the method, and the copy in TCRdb shows in-frame clones only, minus some. The sample includes fewer than 100,000 clones, approximately 88% seen only once; the top ten take 11%. Second doses that came at about 4 or about 12 weeks were put together. The V gene is TRBV19, the J gene TRBJ1-5; D is ambiguous. This TCR was sampled from an adult who received the AZD1222 COVID-19 vaccine. The sample in question was peripheral blood, obtained 28 days after the second AZD1222 dose. The chain's CDR3 is CASSIGPAVPQHF. CDR3 DNA: TGTGCCAGTAGTATAGGCCCCGCCGTTCCCCAGCATTTT. The full variable domain, in which reference TRBV19 and TRBJ1-5 provide the parts outside the CDR3, is DGGITQSPKYLFRKEGQNVTLSCEQNLNHDAMYWYRQDPGQGLRLIYYSQIVNDFQKGDIAEGYSVSREKKESFPLTVTSAQKNPTAFYLCASSIGPAVPQHFGDGTRLSIL.